These T cell receptor beta chains were read from a single sample in a study of shared clonotypes between healthy human individuals. Sequencing was performed with immunoSEQ multiplex PCR; in TCRdb, only in-frame clones are kept and a portion is missing. The table lists 700,000 to 950,000 clones, around 96% of them singletons. The sample comprised naive CD8+ T cells sorted from blood. The receptor set was obtained from a man aged 30 to 39 in good health. The CDR3 runs from the conserved cysteine through the conserved F or W. The order of the fields is V gene, J gene, D gene, clone size, CDR3 length, CDR3 protein, CDR3 DNA. D genes are given only for firm matches. Clone size appears in some rows only: once, few, many, or a class for an expanded clone.

>TRBV29-1|TRBJ2-5|TRBD1|NA|14
CSVEGMGQGETQYF
TGCAGCGTTGAAGGAATGGGACAGGGCGAGACCCAGTACTTC
>TRBV19|TRBJ2-7|TRBD1|NA|13
CASSRTGAYEQYF
TGTGCCAGTAGCAGAACAGGGGCCTACGAGCAGTACTTC
>TRBV28|TRBJ2-7|NA|NA|12
CASSWENYEQYF
TGTGCCAGCAGTTGGGAGAACTACGAGCAGTACTTC
>TRBV7-3|TRBJ2-1|TRBD2|NA|16
CASSPHGTSGRNEQFF
TGTGCCAGCAGCCCCCACGGGACTAGCGGGAGGAACGAGCAGTTCTTC
>TRBV7-3|TRBJ2-1|TRBD2|NA|15
CASIDAPGGPNEQFF
TGTGCCAGCATCGATGCTCCGGGAGGGCCCAATGAGCAGTTCTTC
>TRBV5-4|TRBJ2-3|TRBD2|few|17
CASSLAASGGGTDTQYF
TGTGCCAGCAGCTTGGCCGCTTCGGGGGGAGGCACAGATACGCAGTATTTT
>TRBV5-6|TRBJ2-7|NA|NA|15
CASSLVWGTRLEQYF
TGTGCCAGCAGCTTGGTCTGGGGTACTCGGCTGGAGCAGTACTTC
>TRBV11-2|TRBJ2-7|NA|NA|13
CASSSGATYEQYF
TGTGCCAGCAGTTCAGGGGCCACCTACGAGCAGTACTTC
>TRBV6-1|TRBJ2-3|NA|NA|15
CASSTGLSDTDTQYF
TGTGCCAGCAGCACGGGCCTCTCAGACACAGATACGCAGTATTTT
>TRBV7-6|TRBJ2-1|TRBD2|NA|15
CASSFIAGESDEQFF
TGTGCCAGCAGCTTTATAGCGGGAGAGAGTGATGAGCAGTTCTTC
>TRBV10-2|TRBJ1-1|NA|NA|14
CASSESWEDTEAFF
TGCGCCAGCAGTGAGTCGTGGGAGGACACTGAAGCTTTCTTT
>TRBV6-5|TRBJ1-5|NA|NA|14
CASRPQGGNQPQHF
TGTGCCAGCAGACCACAGGGAGGCAATCAGCCCCAGCATTTT
>TRBV7-8|TRBJ2-7|TRBD1|NA|15
CASSTRGTGFYEQYF
TGTGCCAGCAGCACCCGCGGGACAGGGTTCTACGAGCAGTACTTC
>TRBV6-5|TRBJ2-3|NA|NA|13
CASAPRESDTQYF
TGTGCCAGCGCCCCACGGGAATCAGATACGCAGTATTTT
>TRBV7-8|TRBJ2-5|NA|NA|14
CASSRLGSQETQYF
TGTGCCAGCAGCCGACTAGGAAGCCAAGAGACCCAGTACTTC
>TRBV28|TRBJ2-7|NA|NA|14
CASTLARAFYEQYF
TGTGCCAGCACTCTTGCGAGGGCCTTCTACGAGCAGTACTTC
>TRBV28|TRBJ2-7|TRBD1|NA|15
CASTPRTGGPYEQYF
TGTGCCAGCACCCCAAGGACAGGAGGTCCCTACGAGCAGTACTTC
>TRBV4-3|TRBJ1-2|NA|NA|14
CASSQWDLSGGYTF
TGCGCCAGCAGCCAGTGGGATCTTTCAGGGGGCTACACCTTC
>TRBV15|TRBJ2-6|NA|once|15
CATSKAVGLYSVLTF
TGTGCCACCAGCAAAGCCGTTGGGTTGTATAGCGTCCTGACTTTC
>TRBV7-9|TRBJ1-1|NA|NA|14
CASSLAEGDTEAFF
TGTGCCAGCAGCTTAGCCGAGGGTGACACTGAAGCTTTCTTT
>TRBV11-2|TRBJ2-3|TRBD2|NA|16
CASTSNLAGYTDTQYF
TGTGCCAGCACCTCGAATCTAGCGGGGTACACAGATACGCAGTATTTT
>TRBV4-3|TRBJ1-2|NA|NA|15
CASSQDLLSHPGYTF
TGCGCCAGCAGCCAAGATTTACTAAGTCATCCTGGCTACACCTTC
>TRBV7-9|TRBJ2-1|TRBD1|NA|15
CASSEGQGVFNEQFF
TGTGCCAGCAGCGAAGGACAGGGGGTTTTCAATGAGCAGTTCTTC
>TRBV7-2|TRBJ1-1|NA|NA|18
CASSLDGPMALWNTEAFF
TGTGCCAGCAGCTTAGATGGTCCCATGGCCTTGTGGAACACTGAAGCTTTCTTT
>TRBV7-9|TRBJ1-5|NA|NA|12
CASRTGNQPQHF
TGTGCCAGCAGAACAGGAAATCAGCCCCAGCATTTT
>TRBV28|TRBJ1-5|NA|NA|12
CASSLGSQPQHF
TGTGCCAGCAGTTTGGGGAGCCAGCCCCAGCATTTT
>TRBV10-3|TRBJ1-2|NA|NA|13
CAISESEGHGYTF
TGTGCCATCAGTGAGTCAGAGGGACATGGCTACACCTTC
>TRBV6-5|TRBJ2-7|NA|NA|13
CASSSSYSNEQYF
TGTGCCAGCAGTTCTAGTTATTCCAACGAGCAGTACTTC
>TRBV4-1|TRBJ1-2|NA|NA|13
CASSQVNMDGYTF
TGCGCCAGCAGCCAAGTGAACATGGATGGCTACACCTTC
>TRBV29-1|TRBJ2-5|NA|NA|12
CSVVSGQETQYF
TGCAGCGTTGTAAGCGGGCAAGAGACCCAGTACTTC
>TRBV7-2|TRBJ2-7|NA|NA|14
CASSAAAASYEQYF
TGTGCCAGCAGCGCGGCGGCAGCTTCCTACGAGCAGTACTTC
>TRBV13|TRBJ1-1|NA|NA|17
CASSLELRDGLNTEAFF
TGTGCCAGCAGCTTAGAATTGAGGGACGGTTTGAACACTGAAGCTTTCTTT
>TRBV5-1|TRBJ2-7|NA|NA|14
CASSLEQGAYEQYF
TGCGCCAGCAGCTTGGAACAGGGCGCATACGAGCAGTACTTC
>TRBV5-5|TRBJ2-7|TRBD1|NA|15
CASSSGRGPVYEQYF
TGTGCCAGCAGCTCGGGCAGGGGGCCCGTCTACGAGCAGTACTTC
>TRBV5-1|TRBJ1-1|TRBD1|NA|14
CASGGTGGSAEAFF
TGCGCCAGCGGGGGGACAGGCGGGTCCGCTGAAGCTTTCTTT